This T cell receptor beta chain was documented in a study of T cell clonality in common variable immunodeficiency. Overall study findings and caveats: Patient heterogeneity in the CVID cohort limited correlations between repertoire features and clinical complications. CVID subjects shared fewer TCRbeta clones than healthy controls did.

This clone was seen at least ten times. What it binds is not known. The CDR3 extends 3 residues past the end of the read, so its final part is completed from the germline J gene. Produced via immunoSEQ multiplex PCR; TCRdb's table is partial and in-frame only. The specimen gives 30,000 to 40,000 clones without singletons; the ten biggest hold about 1%. Patients and controls were mostly of Caucasian heritage. This CDR3 comprises 16 residues. V gave up 3 bases and J gave up 0 bases, with 12 bases separating them. This chain joins TRBV12-3 or TRBV12-4 and TRBJ1-3, with D hard to call. Sample: peripheral blood mononuclear cells. The TCR was taken from a person aged 18-69 years in good health. This CDR3 is CASSFEGMSSGNTIYF. Incomplete CDR3 DNA: TGTGCCAGCAGTTTTGAGGGTATGAGCTCTGGAAACACC.